The clone carrying this T cell receptor beta chain was detected only a few times. The assay was immunoSEQ multiplex PCR, and TCRdb's table has in-frame clones only and misses some. Among 200,000 to 250,000 clones listed, around four fifths were seen once. This CDR3 is built from 14 residues. The V and J ends lost 6 bases and 4 bases, in that order; junction bases with no gene match: 6. The germline V gene encodes CDR1 SNHLY and CDR2 FYNNEI. This record comes from a study of blood T cell repertoires in COVID-19. V gene TRBV2 combines with J gene TRBJ2-3, with 8 bases matching TRBD2. The sample was peripheral blood. This clonotype was obtained from a woman aged 55-70 years who had recovered from COVID-19. CDR3 nucleotide sequence: TGTGCCAGCAGCGGGGGGGCCAAAGCAGATACGCAGTATTTT. It codes for CASSGGAKADTQYF.